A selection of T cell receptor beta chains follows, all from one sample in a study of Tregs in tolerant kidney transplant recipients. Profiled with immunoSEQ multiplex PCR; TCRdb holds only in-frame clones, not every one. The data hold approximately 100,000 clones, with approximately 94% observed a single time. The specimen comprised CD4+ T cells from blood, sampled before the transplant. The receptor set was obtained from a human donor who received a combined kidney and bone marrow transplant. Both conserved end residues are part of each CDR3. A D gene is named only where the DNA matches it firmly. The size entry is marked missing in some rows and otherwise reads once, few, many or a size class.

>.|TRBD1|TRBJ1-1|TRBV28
CASATGAFLGNTEAFF
TGTGCCAGCGCGACAGGGGCTTTCCTGGGGAACACTGAAGCTTTCTTT
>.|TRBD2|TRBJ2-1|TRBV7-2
CASSLEGLTYNEQFF
TGTGCCAGCAGCTTAGAGGGACTAACCTACAATGAGCAGTTCTTC
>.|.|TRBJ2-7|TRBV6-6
CASSSSGSEQYF
TGTGCCAGCAGCTCCTCCGGGAGCGAGCAGTACTTC
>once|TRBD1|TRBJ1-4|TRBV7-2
CASSPRQGDEKLFF
TGTGCCAGCAGCCCGAGACAGGGTGATGAAAAACTGTTTTTT
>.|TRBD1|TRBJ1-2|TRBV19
CASSMSGQRLYGYTF
TGTGCCAGTAGTATGTCGGGACAGAGACTCTATGGCTACACCTTC
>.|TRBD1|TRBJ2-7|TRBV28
CASSTDRGRLDEQYF
TGTGCCAGCAGCACGGACAGGGGGCGTCTTGACGAGCAGTACTTC
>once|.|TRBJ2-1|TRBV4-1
CASSQGVPRLPYNEQFF
TGCGCCAGCAGCCAAGGGGTCCCGAGACTACCTTACAATGAGCAGTTCTTC
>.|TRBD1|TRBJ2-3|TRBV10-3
CAIRRTGTTSTDTQYF
TGTGCCATCAGGAGGACAGGGACCACTAGCACAGATACGCAGTATTTT
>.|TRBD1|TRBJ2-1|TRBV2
CASRGQVGNEQFF
TGTGCCAGCCGGGGACAGGTGGGCAATGAGCAGTTCTTC
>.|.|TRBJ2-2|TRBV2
CASEPQGTGELFF
TGTGCCAGCGAACCCCAGGGCACCGGGGAGCTGTTTTTT
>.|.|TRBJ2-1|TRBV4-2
CASSQVSQYYGYEQFF
TGTGCCAGCAGCCAAGTATCCCAATACTACGGTTATGAGCAGTTCTTC
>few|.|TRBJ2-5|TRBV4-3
CASSQDTGKETQYF
TGCGCCAGCAGCCAAGACACAGGGAAAGAGACCCAGTACTTC
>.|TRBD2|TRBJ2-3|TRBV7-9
CASSSSGGHGGAQYF
TGTGCCAGCAGCTCTAGCGGGGGCCACGGCGGGGCGCAGTATTTT
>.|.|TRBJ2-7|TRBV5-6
CASKTGAFGEQYF
TGTGCCAGCAAAACGGGAGCATTTGGCGAGCAGTACTTC